This passage covers 29 T cell receptor beta chains from one sample sequenced in a study of blood T cell repertoires in COVID-19. Only in-frame clones appear in the TCRdb table, and some are missing; sequencing was by immunoSEQ multiplex PCR. The sample yields fewer than 150,000 clones, 84% seen once. Sequencing used PBMCs or T cells enriched from blood (not recorded which). Receptors originate from a woman between 18 and 30 years old who had been exposed to COVID-19.

The genes are TRBV4-1 and TRBJ2-7, with 7 positions matching TRBD1. The V segment lost 0 bases and the J segment 2 bases; nucleotides outside the gene matches: 4. The V gene's germline CDR1 is MGHRA and CDR2 YSYEKL. The CDR3 extends over 15 amino acids. Here the CDR3 reads CASSQENRGTYEQYF. The CDR3 DNA follows: TGCGCCAGCAGCCAAGAAAACAGGGGCACCTACGAGCAGTACTTC.

The chain recombines TRBV27 with TRBJ1-1; D is unresolved. CDR3 size: 13 residues. V lost 5 bases, J lost 0 bases, and 7 bases lay in between. Germline V CDR1 and CDR2: MNHEY, SMNVEV (reference sequence). CDR3 bases: TGTGCCAGCAGTCCCTATTTGAACACTGAAGCTTTCTTT. Translating gives CASSPYLNTEAFF.

The rearrangement links TRBV13 to TRBJ2-1; TRBD2 matches at 12 bases. Germline CDR1 and CDR2: PRHDT and FYEKMQ (reference sequence). Germline trimming cut 7 bases from V and 5 bases from J; bases unmatched to any gene: 12. The CDR3 runs to 17 residues. Written as DNA, the CDR3 is TGTGCCAGCATGATCGAGAAGGGACTAGCGGGTAACAATGAGCAGTTCTTC. Protein sequence: CASMIEKGLAGNNEQFF.

The V and J genes are TRBV10-1 and TRBJ1-3; D is undetermined. Germline loops: CDR1 WNHNN, CDR2 SYGVQD (reference sequence). CDR3 length: 15 amino acids. V dropped 6 bases and J dropped 0 bases, with 12 bases sitting between them. CDR3 residues: CASRGDGSSGNTIYF. For the CDR3, the DNA is TGCGCCAGCAGGGGTGACGGGAGCTCTGGAAACACCATATATTTT.

The chain uses TRBV20-1 and TRBJ2-7, with 7 bases fitting TRBD1. The CDR3 is 11 residues long. The germline CDR1 and CDR2 sequences are DFQATT and SNEGSKA (reference sequence). CDR3 sequence reads: CKYRGGLEQYF. The CDR3 DNA is TGCAAGTACAGGGGTGGTCTCGAGCAGTACTTC.

The gene calls are TRBV9 and TRBJ1-1; 7 positions match TRBD1. V was pared by 0 bases and J by 2 bases, with 4 bases of the junction left unmatched. The CDR3 runs to 15 residues. Germline loops: CDR1 SGDLS, CDR2 YYNGEE. CDR3 nucleotides: TGTGCCAGCAGCGTAGGGGCAGGGGGAAACACTGAAGCTTTCTTT. This translates into CASSVGAGGNTEAFF.

This clone has only a few counts. The chain combines TRBV6-6 with TRBJ2-1, with TRBD2 matching over 14 bases. The CDR3 is 15 amino acids. The V gene's germline CDR1 is MNHNY and CDR2 SVGAGI (reference sequence). The V and J ends lost 5 bases and 10 bases, in that order; junction bases with no gene match: 7. In DNA form, the CDR3 reads TGTGCCAGCAGTCCGGGACTAGCGGGAGCGGGAGAGCAGTTCTTC. Translation gives CASSPGLAGAGEQFF.

This chain joins TRBV4-3 and TRBJ2-3, with TRBD2 matching over 7 bases. J lost 5 bases, V lost 2 bases, and 7 bases had no gene match. CDR3 size: 15 residues. The germline gives CDR1 LGHNA, CDR2 YSLEER. CDR3 in amino acids: CASSQMAGVGDTQYF. In DNA, the CDR3 is TGCGCCAGCAGCCAAATGGCGGGAGTGGGAGATACGCAGTATTTT.

This clone was counted a single time. This chain uses TRBV7-2 with TRBJ2-3, with 8 bases that match TRBD2. Trimming cost V 7 bases and J 5 bases; bases outside gene matches: 14. Germline CDR1 and CDR2: SGHTA and FQGNSA. The CDR3 runs to 16 residues. In DNA, the CDR3 is TGTGCCAGCACCCTTTCTCCGGGACTAGGGGTAGATACGCAGTATTTT. Amino acid sequence: CASTLSPGLGVDTQYF.

The chain is built from TRBV28 and TRBJ2-7, with D perhaps TRBD2 (6 bases). Germline V gives CDR1 MDHEN, CDR2 SYDVKM. Trimming took off 7 bases at V and 0 bases at J, with 13 bases between the two ends. The CDR3 length is 14 residues. The CDR3 DNA sequence: TGTGCCAGCACCCTGGGAGGAGGCTCCTACGAGCAGTACTTC. The encoded protein is CASTLGGGSYEQYF.

This clone was picked up one time. J is TRBJ1-2 and V is TRBV7-2; 11 nucleotides align to TRBD1. In germline, CDR1 is SGHTA, CDR2 FQGNSA. After removal of 5 bases from V and 4 bases from J, the junction contained 3 bases not matched to a gene. The CDR3 is 14 amino acids. CDR3 nucleotide sequence: TGTGCCAGCAGCGGGGACAGGGGGTTCTATGGCTACACCTTC. This gives the protein CASSGDRGFYGYTF.

The sample holds a few counts of this clone. CDR3 bases: TGTGCCAGCAGCCCTCGCCTAGCGGGAGAACCCTACGAGCAGTACTTC. It translates to CASSPRLAGEPYEQYF. V usage is TRBV3-1 (or the pseudogene TRBV3-2) and J usage is TRBJ2-7; 10 nucleotides align to TRBD2. V shed 4 bases and J 2 bases; nucleotides not matched to a gene: 8. The CDR3 length is 16 residues. Germline CDR1 is LGHDT and CDR2 is YNNKEL (reference sequence).

The chain joins TRBV20-1 to TRBJ1-3; maybe TRBD1 (6 bases). V lost 3 bases and J lost 2, with 14 bases in between. This CDR3 comprises 15 residues. From germline, CDR1 is DFQATT and CDR2 SNEGSKA (reference sequence). The CDR3 DNA reads TGCAGTGCTAGTCCGGGGGGCGCGACTGGAAACACCATATATTTT. It translates to CSASPGGATGNTIYF.

CDR3 sequence reads: CASSQGSVGQGGPNYGYTF. CDR3 coding DNA: TGCGCCAGCAGCCAAGGCTCCGTGGGACAGGGGGGACCAAACTATGGCTACACCTTC. The chain combines TRBV4-1 with TRBJ1-2; 11 bases fit TRBD1. Unmatched junction bases numbered 12, after V lost 1 base and J lost 2 bases. The CDR3 spans 19 residues. Germline values: CDR1 MGHRA, CDR2 YSYEKL.

V usage is TRBV5-1 and J usage is TRBJ2-3, with D possibly being TRBD2 (5 bases). Per germline, CDR1 SGHRS and CDR2 YFSETQ. V shed 2 bases and J shed 2 bases, with 9 bases lying between them. CDR3 length: 14 amino acids. The CDR3 DNA is TGCGCCAGCAGCTTAACGCGGGCCACAGATACGCAGTATTTT. Its protein product is CASSLTRATDTQYF. The whole variable domain, filled in from reference TRBV5-1 and TRBJ2-3, reads KAGVTQTPRYLIKTRGQQVTLSCSPISGHRSVSWYQQTPGQGLQFLFEYFSETQRNKGNFPGRFSGRQFSNSRSEMNVSTLELGDSALYLCASSLTRATDTQYFGPGTRLTVL.

V usage is TRBV5-1 and J usage is TRBJ2-7; TRBD1 aligns across 8 bases. The germline V gene encodes CDR1 SGHRS and CDR2 YFSETQ. Losses at the gene ends were 2 bases for V and 5 bases for J; bases not matched to a gene: 6. This CDR3 contains 14 residues. The DNA for the CDR3 is TGCGCCAGCAGCTTACGACAGGGGAGTGACGAGCAGTACTTC. Translation gives CASSLRQGSDEQYF.

This clone was recorded once. This rearrangement joins TRBV15 to TRBJ1-1; TRBD1 matches 7 bases. V lost 5 bases to trimming and J lost 0 bases; unmatched junction nucleotides: 6. There are 15 residues in the CDR3. Germline assignment: CDR1 LNHNV and CDR2 YYDKDF (reference sequence). The CDR3 spells CATSVWDSLNTEAFF. DNA of the CDR3: TGTGCCACCAGCGTTTGGGACAGTTTGAACACTGAAGCTTTCTTT.

The chain recombines TRBV5-4 with TRBJ1-3; perhaps TRBD1 as D (5 bases). CDR1 SGHNT and CDR2 YYREEE come from the germline V gene (reference sequence). This CDR3 spans 15 amino acids. The V end was cut by 4 bases, the J end by 2 bases, with 13 bases between. The CDR3 here is CASSLGRTAGNTIYF. In DNA form, the CDR3 reads TGTGCCAGCAGCCTGGGACGTACAGCTGGAAACACCATATATTTT.

This clone was picked up one time. The chain carries TRBV6-5 and TRBJ2-7, with D possibly being TRBD2 (5 bases). CDR1 is MNHEY, CDR2 SVGAGI, per germline. The V end lost 6 bases, the J end lost 5 bases, and 11 bases lay between the germline ends. The CDR3 loop spans 12 amino acids. The CDR3 DNA reads as TGTGCCAGCAGAGCGGACGTGAACGAGCAGTACTTC. Its protein product is CASRADVNEQYF.

This clone was seen once. The V and J genes are TRBV5-8 and TRBJ1-5; D may be TRBD1 (6 bases). Germline CDR1 is SGHTS and CDR2 is YDEGEE. The CDR3 has 15 residues. V dropped 2 bases and J dropped 5 bases, with 14 bases sitting between them. Here the CDR3 reads CASSFRQDLYQPQHF. The CDR3 DNA reads as TGTGCCAGCAGCTTCCGACAGGACCTATATCAGCCCCAGCATTTT. Supplemented by reference TRBV5-8 and TRBJ1-5, the full variable domain reads EAGVTQSPTHLIKTRGQQATLRCSPISGHTSVYWYQQALGLGLQFLLWYDEGEERNRGNFPPRFSGRQFPNYSSELNVNALELEDSALYLCASSFRQDLYQPQHFGDGTRLSIL.

The chain carries TRBV18 and TRBJ1-4; 8 bases agree with TRBD1. The V segment lost 6 bases and the J segment 8 bases; nucleotides outside the gene matches: 11. Germline V gene lookup returns CDR1 KGHSH and CDR2 LQKENI. The CDR3 is 15 residues long. CDR3 region: CASSSQGQEGEKLFF. Written as DNA, the CDR3 is TGTGCCAGCTCCTCCCAGGGACAGGAAGGCGAAAAACTGTTTTTT. Full variable domain (remainder filled in from reference TRBV18 and TRBJ1-4): NAGVMQNPRHLVRRRGQEARLRCSPMKGHSHVYWYRQLPEEGLKFMVYLQKENIIDESGMPKERFSAEFPKEGPSILRIQQVVRGDSAAYFCASSSQGQEGEKLFFGSGTQLSVL.

V usage is TRBV28 and J usage is TRBJ1-5; a possible D gene is TRBD1 (6 bases). This CDR3 comprises 14 residues. Germline lookup yields CDR1 MDHEN and CDR2 SYDVKM. V lost 5 bases and J 7 bases, leaving 15 bases between the germline ends. The CDR3 sequence is CASSQGRIVQPQHF. In nucleotides, the CDR3 is TGTGCCAGCAGTCAGGGGCGGATCGTCCAGCCCCAGCATTTT.

V gene TRBV19 combines with J gene TRBJ1-1; a possible D gene is TRBD1 (5 bases). Germline assignment: CDR1 LNHDA and CDR2 SQIVND (reference sequence). CDR3 length equals 12 residues. V was pared by 6 bases and J by 10 bases, with 15 bases between. The CDR3 nucleotides are TGTGCCAGTAGGGACCCCCAGGGAGGAGCTTTCTTT. Protein product: CASRDPQGGAFF.

The chain is built from TRBV25-1 and TRBJ1-2; D might be TRBD1 (6 bases). The CDR3 loop spans 11 amino acids. Germline V gene lookup returns CDR1 MGHDK and CDR2 SYGVNS. V lost 7 bases to trimming and J lost 4 bases, with 7 bases between them. The CDR3 region is CASKQGYGYTF. Written as DNA, the CDR3 is TGTGCCAGCAAACAGGGCTATGGCTACACCTTC.

There are a few counts of this clone. The chain has TRBV7-2 and TRBJ2-2, with unresolved D. The CDR3 length is 14 residues. Trimming cost V 4 bases and J 4 bases, with 10 bases left between them. CDR1 and CDR2 (germline): SGHTA, FQGNSA. CDR3 nucleotide sequence: TGTGCCAGCAGCTCACGGAGAACCACCGGGGAGCTGTTTTTT. Translated, it gives CASSSRRTTGELFF.

The chain employs TRBV3-1 (or the pseudogene TRBV3-2) and TRBJ1-2; TRBD1 is a possible D gene (6 bases). CDR1 is LGHDT, CDR2 YNNKEL, per germline (reference sequence). The V end was cut by 1 base, the J end by 8 bases, with 11 bases between. The CDR3 length is 13 residues. This CDR3 reads CASSQVGQRGYTF. CDR3 DNA: TGTGCCAGCAGCCAAGTCGGACAGCGCGGCTACACCTTC.

The V call is TRBV28, the J call TRBJ1-5; maybe TRBD1 (5 bases). Trimming cost V 7 bases and J 6 bases, with 19 bases left between them. Germline CDR1 reads MDHEN; CDR2 reads SYDVKM. CDR3 length: 15 amino acids. The CDR3 bases are TGTGCCAGCACAAGAGGAGGGGAGGGCAGTCAGCCCCAGCATTTT. It translates to CASTRGGEGSQPQHF.

DNA for the CDR3: TGCGCCAGCAGTGAGTCAAGGACAGCAAATTCACCCCTCCACTTT. Amino acid sequence: CASSESRTANSPLHF. V gene TRBV10-2 combines with J gene TRBJ1-6; weak D call: TRBD1 (6 bases). The CDR3 runs 15 residues. The germline V gene has CDR1 WSHSY and CDR2 SAAADI. The V and J ends lost 0 bases and 7 bases respectively, with 10 bases between them.

The V gene is TRBV6-5, the J gene TRBJ1-6; D may be TRBD1 (5 bases). The CDR3 length is 13 residues. Trimming took 6 bases from V and 10 from J, leaving 13 bases between them. Germline loops: CDR1 MNHEY, CDR2 SVGAGI. CDR3 nucleotides: TGTGCCAGCAGGGCAGGGCTTGGATCACCCCTCCACTTT. Protein product: CASRAGLGSPLHF.